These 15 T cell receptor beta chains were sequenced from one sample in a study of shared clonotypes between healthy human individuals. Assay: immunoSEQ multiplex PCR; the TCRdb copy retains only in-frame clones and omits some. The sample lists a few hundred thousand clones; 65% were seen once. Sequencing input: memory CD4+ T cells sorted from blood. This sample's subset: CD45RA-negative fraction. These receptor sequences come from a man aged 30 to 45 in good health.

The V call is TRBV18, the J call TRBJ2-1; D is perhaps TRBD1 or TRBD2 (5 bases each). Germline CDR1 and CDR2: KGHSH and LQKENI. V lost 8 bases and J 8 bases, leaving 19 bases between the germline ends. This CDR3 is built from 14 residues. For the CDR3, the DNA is TGTGCCAGCGCGAGGGGCGGAGCCTGGGATGAGCAGTTCTTC. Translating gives CASARGGAWDEQFF.

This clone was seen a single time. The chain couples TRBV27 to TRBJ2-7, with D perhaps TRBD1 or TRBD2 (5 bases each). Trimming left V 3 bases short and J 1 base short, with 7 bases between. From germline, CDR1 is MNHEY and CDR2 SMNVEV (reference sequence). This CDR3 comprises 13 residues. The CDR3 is CASSFGTSYEQYF. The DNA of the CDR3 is TGTGCCAGCAGTTTCGGGACGTCCTACGAGCAGTACTTC.

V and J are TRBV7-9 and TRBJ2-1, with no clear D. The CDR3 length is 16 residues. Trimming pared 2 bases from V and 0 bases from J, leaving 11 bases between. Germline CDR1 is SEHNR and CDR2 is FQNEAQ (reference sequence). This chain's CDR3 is CASSLFSLSSYNEQFF. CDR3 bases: TGTGCCAGCAGCTTATTCAGTCTGAGCTCCTACAATGAGCAGTTCTTC.

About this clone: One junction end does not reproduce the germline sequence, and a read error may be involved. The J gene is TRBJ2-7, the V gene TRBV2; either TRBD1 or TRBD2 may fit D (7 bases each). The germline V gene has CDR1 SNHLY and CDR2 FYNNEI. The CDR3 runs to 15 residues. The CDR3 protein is CASREATGRVGEQYF. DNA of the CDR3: TGTGCCAGCAGGGAAGCGACAGGGAGGGTAGGAGAGCAGTACTTC.

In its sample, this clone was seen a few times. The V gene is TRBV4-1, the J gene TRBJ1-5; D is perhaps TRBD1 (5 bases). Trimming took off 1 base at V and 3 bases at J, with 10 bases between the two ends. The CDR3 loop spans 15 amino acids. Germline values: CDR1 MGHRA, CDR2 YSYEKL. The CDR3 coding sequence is TGCGCCAGCAGCCAAGGGGGCCAGGCCAATCAGCCCCAGCATTTT. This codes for CASSQGGQANQPQHF.

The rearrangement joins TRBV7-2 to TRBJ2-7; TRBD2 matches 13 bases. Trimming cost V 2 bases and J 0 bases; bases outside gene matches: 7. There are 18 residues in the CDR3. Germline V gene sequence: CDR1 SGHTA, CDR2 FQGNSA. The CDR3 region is CASSLLAGLAGPSYEQYF. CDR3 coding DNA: TGTGCCAGCAGCTTATTGGCGGGACTAGCGGGACCCTCCTACGAGCAGTACTTC.

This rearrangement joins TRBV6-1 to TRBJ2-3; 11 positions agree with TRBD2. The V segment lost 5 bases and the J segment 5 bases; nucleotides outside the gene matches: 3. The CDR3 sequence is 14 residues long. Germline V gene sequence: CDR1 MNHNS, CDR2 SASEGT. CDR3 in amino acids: CASSPLAGGDTQYF. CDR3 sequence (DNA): TGTGCCAGCAGTCCCCTAGCGGGAGGAGATACGCAGTATTTT.

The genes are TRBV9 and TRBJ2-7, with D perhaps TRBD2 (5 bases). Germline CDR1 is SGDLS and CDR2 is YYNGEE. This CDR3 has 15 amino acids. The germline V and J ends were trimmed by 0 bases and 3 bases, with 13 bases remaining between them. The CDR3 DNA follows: TGTGCCAGCAGCGTAGCTATTAGCGAGAACTACGAGCAGTACTTC. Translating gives CASSVAISENYEQYF.

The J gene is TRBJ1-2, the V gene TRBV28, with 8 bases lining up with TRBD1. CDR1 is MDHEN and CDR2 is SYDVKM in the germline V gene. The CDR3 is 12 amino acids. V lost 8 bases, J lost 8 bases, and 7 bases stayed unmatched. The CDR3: CASEDRVKGYTF. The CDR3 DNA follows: TGTGCCAGCGAGGACAGGGTGAAAGGCTACACCTTC.

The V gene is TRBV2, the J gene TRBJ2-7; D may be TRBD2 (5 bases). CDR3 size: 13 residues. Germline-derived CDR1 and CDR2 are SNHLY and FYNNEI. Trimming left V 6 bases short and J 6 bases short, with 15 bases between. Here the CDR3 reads CASRVGESGEQYF. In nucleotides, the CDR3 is TGTGCCAGCAGGGTGGGAGAATCCGGCGAGCAGTACTTC.

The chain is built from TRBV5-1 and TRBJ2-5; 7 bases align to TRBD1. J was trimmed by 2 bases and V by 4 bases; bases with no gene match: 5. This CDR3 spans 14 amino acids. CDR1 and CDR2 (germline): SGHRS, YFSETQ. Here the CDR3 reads CASSDPQGQETQYF. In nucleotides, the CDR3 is TGCGCCAGCAGCGACCCACAGGGGCAAGAGACCCAGTACTTC.

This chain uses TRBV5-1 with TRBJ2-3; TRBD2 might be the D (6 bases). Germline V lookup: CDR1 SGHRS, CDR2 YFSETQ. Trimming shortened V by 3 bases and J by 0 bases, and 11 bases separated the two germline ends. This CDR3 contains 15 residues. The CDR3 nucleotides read TGCGCCAGCAGCTCAGGGACTCCTAGCACAGATACGCAGTATTTT. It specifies CASSSGTPSTDTQYF.

The CDR3 coding sequence is TGTGCCAGCAGTGCCCAGCCCGGAAACACCATATATTTT. Residues: CASSAQPGNTIYF. This chain joins TRBV6-4 and TRBJ1-3; D unresolved. CDR3 length: 13 residues. The V end lost 4 bases, the J end lost 4 bases, and 8 bases lay between the germline ends. Germline V lookup: CDR1 MRHNA, CDR2 SNTAGT.

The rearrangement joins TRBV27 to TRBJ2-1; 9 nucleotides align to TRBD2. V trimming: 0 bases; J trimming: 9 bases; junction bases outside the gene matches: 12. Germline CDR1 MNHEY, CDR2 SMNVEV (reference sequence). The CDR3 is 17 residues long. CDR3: CASSLSSGGGRASEQFF. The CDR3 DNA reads TGTGCCAGCAGTTTATCCTCTGGCGGCGGGAGGGCTAGTGAGCAGTTCTTC.

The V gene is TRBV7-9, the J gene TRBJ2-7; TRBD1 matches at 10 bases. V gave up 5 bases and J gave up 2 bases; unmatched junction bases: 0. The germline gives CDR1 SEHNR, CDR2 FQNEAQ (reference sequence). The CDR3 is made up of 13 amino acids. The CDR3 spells CASSGQGAYEQYF. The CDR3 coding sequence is TGTGCCAGCAGCGGACAGGGGGCCTACGAGCAGTACTTC.